Listed here is a single T cell receptor beta chain. Its antigen is not known. The entry originates in a study of T cell responses to AZD1222 COVID-19 vaccine. At the level of the study: It was second doses at about 4 or about 12 weeks that were pooled. Study-level points and caveats: CD4 TCRs associated with vaccination spanned spike, dominating at 160-218 and 743-854.

This CDR3 contains 14 residues. The V gene's germline CDR1 is SGHNT and CDR2 YYREEE (reference sequence). With 4 bases removed from V and 8 bases from J, the gap between germline ends came to 18 bases. Profiling relied on immunoSEQ multiplex PCR, and the TCRdb table lists in-frame clones only, not all of them. The data show some 180,000 clones, with 70% to 90% seen just once and 0.49% held by the top ten. The TCR sequence derives from an adult in good health. The V call is TRBV5-4, the J call TRBJ1-2; D may be TRBD1 (6 bases). Here the sequenced sample was peripheral blood, taken on day 0 of AZD1222 vaccination. For the CDR3, the DNA is TGTGCCAGCAGCCTGAGCGGAGGACAGTGGGGCTACACCTTC. Residues: CASSLSGGQWGYTF.